Each of the 18 T cell receptor beta chains below was sequenced from the same sample in a study of CD8 T cells in ankylosing spondylitis. TCRdb used MiXCR to reprocess the 5' RACE reads, holding one entry per CDR3 protein. This repertoire shows 250,000 to 300,000 distinct CDR3 sequences, around 20% found once; its top ten account for roughly 7.4%. Sequenced material: blood, either unsorted or a sorted T cell fraction (not recorded which). Every receptor here comes from a male donor with ankylosing spondylitis or in good health (not recorded which).

This clonotype has a handful of counts. The rearrangement joins TRBV12-3 or TRBV12-4 to TRBJ1-5; 8 bases align to TRBD1. The CDR3 runs 16 residues. The V gene end was trimmed by 4 bases and the J gene end by 2 bases; junction bases not matched to a gene: 7. In nucleotides, the CDR3 is TGTGCCAGCAGTTCCCCAAACAGGGGGGGCAATCAGCCCCAGCATTTT. Translating gives CASSSPNRGGNQPQHF.

In its sample, this clonotype was seen a few times. The V call is TRBV2, the J call TRBJ1-2, with D tentatively TRBD1 (5 bases). The CDR3 contains 16 residues. Per the germline V gene, CDR1 is SNHLY and CDR2 is FYNNEI. V was trimmed by 2 bases and J by 1 base, leaving 14 bases between them. CDR3 amino acids: CASSEIGGGDNYGYTF. CDR3 DNA sequence: TGTGCCAGCAGTGAAATCGGCGGGGGAGATAACTATGGCTACACCTTC.

This clonotype appeared many times. The V call is TRBV5-1, the J call TRBJ2-2; 14 bases map to TRBD2. Per germline, CDR1 SGHRS and CDR2 YFSETQ. The CDR3 runs 17 residues. J gave up 6 bases and V 0 bases, and 4 bases lay outside the gene matches. CDR3 in amino acids: CASSLVGLAGESGELFF. The CDR3, as DNA: TGCGCCAGCAGCTTGGTGGGACTAGCGGGGGAATCCGGGGAGCTGTTTTTT.

The J gene is TRBJ2-3, the V gene TRBV7-9; TRBD1 agrees at 7 bases. This CDR3 has 13 amino acids. Germline CDR1 is SEHNR and CDR2 is FQNEAQ (reference sequence). V dropped 5 bases and J dropped 6; count of bases not matched to a gene: 5. The CDR3 loop is CASSPPRGDTQYF. The CDR3 nucleotides read TGTGCCAGCAGCCCACCCAGGGGGGATACGCAGTATTTT.

The chain is built from TRBV20-1 and TRBJ2-3; 13 nucleotides match TRBD2. This CDR3 has 14 amino acids. Germline V gives CDR1 DFQATT, CDR2 SNEGSKA (reference sequence). The junction had 2 bases not matched to a gene; V was cut back by 3 bases and J by 5 bases. CDR3 nucleotides: TGCAGTGCTAGCCGACTAGCGGGGGGAGATACGCAGTATTTT. Residues: CSASRLAGGDTQYF.

This chain links TRBV28 with TRBJ2-7; D may correspond to TRBD1 or TRBD2 (5 bases each). Per germline, CDR1 MDHEN and CDR2 SYDVKM. The CDR3 extends over 15 amino acids. The ends were cut back, 6 bases at V and 5 bases at J, with 20 bases in the middle. This chain's CDR3 is CASSQLGQEGNEQYV. CDR3 nucleotides: TGTGCCAGCAGCCAGTTGGGGCAAGAGGGCAACGAGCAGTACGTC.

The rearrangement joins TRBV20-1 to TRBJ1-5; maybe TRBD1 (5 bases). This CDR3 has 12 amino acids. Germline loops: CDR1 DFQATT, CDR2 SNEGSKA (reference sequence). V lost 3 bases to trimming and J lost 7 bases, with 10 bases between them. The CDR3, as DNA: TGCAGTGCTAGCCCGGGGGACCAGCCCCAGCATTTT. It encodes CSASPGDQPQHF.

The V gene is TRBV28, the J gene TRBJ2-2; D remains ambiguous. Trimming left V 7 bases short and J 0 bases short, with 6 bases between. The CDR3 totals 13 residues. CDR1 MDHEN and CDR2 SYDVKM come from the germline V gene. The CDR3 here is CASTATNTGELFF. CDR3 sequence (DNA): TGTGCCAGCACCGCAACGAACACCGGGGAGCTGTTTTTT.

The genes are TRBV25-1 and TRBJ1-2, with a possible D match to TRBD1 (6 bases). V lost 5 bases and J 4 bases, leaving 23 bases between the germline ends. Germline loops: CDR1 MGHDK, CDR2 SYGVNS. The CDR3 consists of 17 residues. Here the CDR3 reads CASSPPGGGAVSYGYTF. DNA of the CDR3: TGTGCCAGCAGTCCCCCAGGTGGGGGGGCGGTCAGCTATGGCTACACCTTC.

The table lists this clonotype with a few counts. The V and J genes are TRBV12-3 or TRBV12-4 and TRBJ1-1; D perhaps matches TRBD1 (6 bases). The CDR3 spans 15 residues. V dropped 4 bases and J dropped 1 base, with 13 bases sitting between them. Here the CDR3 reads CASSSQGSPNTEAFF. CDR3 DNA sequence: TGTGCCAGCAGTTCCCAGGGGTCACCGAACACTGAAGCTTTCTTT.

This clonotype has just a few counts. The gene calls are TRBV11-2 and TRBJ2-5; the D is unclear. This CDR3 is 15 amino acids long. Trimming cost V 3 bases and J 1 base, with 12 bases left between them. Germline loops: CDR1 SGHAT, CDR2 FQNNGV. The CDR3 protein is CASSFVLSFQETQYF. The CDR3 DNA reads as TGTGCCAGCAGCTTCGTCCTCAGCTTCCAAGAGACCCAGTACTTC.

In the case of this clonotype: At one end, the junction sequence differs from germline, possibly due to a read error. The rearrangement uses TRBV20-1 and TRBJ1-1; D gene uncertain. This CDR3 has 14 residues. Germline values: CDR1 DFQATT, CDR2 SNEGSKA (reference sequence). CDR3 DNA sequence: TGCAGTGCCGTTCCCGGAACACAGAACACTGATGCTTTCTTT. Translating it yields CSAVPGTQNTDAFF.

This chain uses TRBV12-3 or TRBV12-4 with TRBJ2-1; 7 positions agree with TRBD2. V lost 5 bases and J lost 4; bases outside the gene matches: 8. The CDR3 contains 15 residues. CDR3 protein: CASSPGLDEYNEQFF. For the CDR3, the DNA is TGTGCCAGCAGTCCCGGACTAGACGAGTACAATGAGCAGTTCTTC.

This clonotype has only a few counts. The gene calls are TRBV5-1 and TRBJ2-1; D might be TRBD2 (5 bases). Germline values: CDR1 SGHRS, CDR2 YFSETQ. This CDR3 region has 14 residues. V lost 4 bases and J lost 5, with 13 bases in between. This CDR3 is CASSARGNDNEQFF. CDR3 sequence (DNA): TGCGCCAGCAGCGCCCGGGGTAACGACAATGAGCAGTTCTTC.

This clonotype has more than one count but fewer than ten. This rearrangement joins TRBV12-3 or TRBV12-4 to TRBJ1-5, with TRBD1 as a possible D gene (5 bases). The CDR3 spans 14 residues. V lost 6 bases and J lost 5, with 14 bases in between. In DNA, the CDR3 is TGTGCCAGCAGGGAGGGCAGGGCGGATCAGCCCCAGCATTTT. This codes for CASREGRADQPQHF.

The chain employs TRBV12-3 or TRBV12-4 and TRBJ1-4; 9 bases align to TRBD1. Losses at the gene ends were 4 bases for V and 8 bases for J; bases not matched to a gene: 11. This CDR3 spans 16 amino acids. The CDR3 region is CASSSNPGQGEEKLFF. CDR3 nucleotide sequence: TGTGCCAGCAGTTCAAACCCGGGACAGGGAGAGGAAAAACTGTTTTTT.

This clonotype has at least ten counts. The chain combines TRBV5-1 with TRBJ2-3; TRBD2 is a possible D gene (7 bases). V was clipped by 5 bases and J by 2 bases, with 12 bases between them. The CDR3 spans 14 residues. CDR1 is SGHRS, CDR2 YFSETQ, per germline. The CDR3 sequence: CASRRGANTDTQYF. The CDR3 DNA reads TGCGCCAGCAGACGGGGGGCAAACACAGATACGCAGTATTTT.

This chain uses TRBV27 with TRBJ2-3; 8 bases align to TRBD2. V gave up 3 bases and J gave up 5 bases; unmatched junction bases: 7. This CDR3 is 15 amino acids long. Germline V lookup: CDR1 MNHEY, CDR2 SMNVEV (reference sequence). The CDR3 region is CASSFVAGRGDTQYF. CDR3 nucleotides: TGTGCCAGCAGTTTTGTAGCGGGGAGGGGAGATACGCAGTATTTT.